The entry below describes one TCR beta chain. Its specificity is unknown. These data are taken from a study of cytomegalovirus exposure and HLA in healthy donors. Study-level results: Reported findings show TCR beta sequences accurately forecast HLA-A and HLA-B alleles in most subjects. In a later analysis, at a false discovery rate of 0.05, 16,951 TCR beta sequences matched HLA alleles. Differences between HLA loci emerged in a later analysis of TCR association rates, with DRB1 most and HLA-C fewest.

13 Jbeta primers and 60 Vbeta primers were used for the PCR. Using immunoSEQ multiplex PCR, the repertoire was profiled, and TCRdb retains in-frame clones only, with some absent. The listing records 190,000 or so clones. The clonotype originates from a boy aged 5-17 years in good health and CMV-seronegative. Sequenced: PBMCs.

The chain's CDR3 is CASSLRGQETQYF. DNA for the CDR3: TGTGCCAGCAGCTTAAGGGGTCAGGAGACCCAGTACTTC. The chain links TRBV7-8 to TRBJ2-5; possibly TRBD1 for D (5 bases). Trimming removed 2 bases from V and 5 bases from J, with 9 bases in between. The germline V gene has CDR1 SGHVS and CDR2 FQNEAQ. There are 13 residues in the CDR3.